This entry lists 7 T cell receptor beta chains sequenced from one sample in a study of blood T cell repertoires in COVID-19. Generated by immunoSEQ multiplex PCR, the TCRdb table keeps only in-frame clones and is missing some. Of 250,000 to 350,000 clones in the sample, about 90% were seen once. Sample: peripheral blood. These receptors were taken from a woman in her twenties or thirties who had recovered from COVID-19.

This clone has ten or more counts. CDR3 bases: TGTGCCTCGGAACTCGGCGGTTACACTGAAGCTTTCTTT. It translates to CASELGGYTEAFF. The chain uses TRBV30 and TRBJ1-1; D unresolved. The V end was cut by 7 bases, the J end by 3 bases, with 15 bases between. CDR1 and CDR2 (germline): GTSNPN, SVGIG (reference sequence). This CDR3 is built from 13 residues.

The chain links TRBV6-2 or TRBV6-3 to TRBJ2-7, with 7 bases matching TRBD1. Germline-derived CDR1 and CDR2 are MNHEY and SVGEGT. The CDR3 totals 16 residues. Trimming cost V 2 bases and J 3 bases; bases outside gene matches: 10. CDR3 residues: CASSYPTATGLYEQYF. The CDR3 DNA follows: TGTGCCAGCAGTTACCCTACCGCGACAGGGCTCTACGAGCAGTACTTC.

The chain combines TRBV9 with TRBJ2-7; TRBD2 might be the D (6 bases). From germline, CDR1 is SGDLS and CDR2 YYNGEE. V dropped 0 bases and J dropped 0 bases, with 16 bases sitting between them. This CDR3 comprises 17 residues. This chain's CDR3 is CASSVARLAVSSYEQYF. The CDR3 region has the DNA TGTGCCAGCAGCGTAGCGCGGTTAGCGGTGAGCTCCTACGAGCAGTACTTC.

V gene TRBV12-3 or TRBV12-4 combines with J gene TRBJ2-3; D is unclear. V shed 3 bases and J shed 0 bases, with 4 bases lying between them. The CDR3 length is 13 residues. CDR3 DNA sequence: TGTGCCAGCAGTTTCCCTAGCACAGATACGCAGTATTTT. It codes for CASSFPSTDTQYF.

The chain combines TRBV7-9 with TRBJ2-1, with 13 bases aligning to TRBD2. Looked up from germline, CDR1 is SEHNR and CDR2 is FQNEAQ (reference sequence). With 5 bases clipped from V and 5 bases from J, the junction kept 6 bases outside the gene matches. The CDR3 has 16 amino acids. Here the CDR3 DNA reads TGTGCCAGCAGCCCTCGGACTAGCGGGAGTAACAATGAGCAGTTCTTC. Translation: CASSPRTSGSNNEQFF.

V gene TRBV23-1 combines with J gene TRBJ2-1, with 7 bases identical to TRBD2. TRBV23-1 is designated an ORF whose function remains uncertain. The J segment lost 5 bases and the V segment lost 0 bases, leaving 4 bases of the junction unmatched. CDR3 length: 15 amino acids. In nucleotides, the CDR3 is TGCGCCAGCAGTCAATCCCCAGGGAGGGACAATGAGCAGTTCTTC. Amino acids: CASSQSPGRDNEQFF.

CDR3 bases: TGTGCCAGCAGCCCAGGACTGAGCTCTGGAAACACCATATATTTT. The encoded protein is CASSPGLSSGNTIYF. V gene TRBV7-8 combines with J gene TRBJ1-3; no definite D call. V gave up 5 bases and J gave up 0 bases, with 11 bases separating them. CDR1 and CDR2 from the germline V gene are SGHVS and FQNEAQ. There are 15 residues in the CDR3.